The 29 T cell receptor beta chains below all came from one sample that was sequenced in a study of blood T cells in healthy people across ages. Alongside a J-beta primer mix, a sample-barcoded 5' primer served in a second PCR lasting about 7 to 11 cycles. From the 5' RACE reads, TCRdb called clonotypes with MiXCR, one entry per CDR3 protein. The table lists roughly 800,000 distinct CDR3 sequences, 36% of them singletons, with over 10% in the top ten. The sequenced material came from blood. The source is a man aged 18 to 35 in good health.

The rearrangement uses TRBV7-3 and TRBJ1-3; the match to TRBD1 covers 7 bases. V shed 10 bases and J 0 bases; nucleotides not matched to a gene: 15. This CDR3 is 17 amino acids long. Germline V gene data show CDR1 as SGHTA and CDR2 as FQGTGA. The DNA of the CDR3 is TGTGCCACCGGGGGGAAGGACAGGACCCACTCTGGAAACACCATATATTTT. Translation gives CATGGKDRTHSGNTIYF.

This sequence joins TRBV29-1 and TRBJ2-7; tentatively, D is TRBD1 (5 bases). The CDR3 runs 12 residues. V gave up 3 bases and J gave up 2 bases, with 8 bases separating them. Germline-derived CDR1 and CDR2 are SQVTM and ANQGSEA. The CDR3 loop is CSVEGQTYEQYF. The CDR3 DNA follows: TGCAGCGTTGAGGGGCAGACCTACGAGCAGTACTTC.

The gene calls are TRBV7-3 and TRBJ2-3, with TRBD2 matching 8 bases. Germline CDR1 and CDR2: SGHTA and FQGTGA. V shed 4 bases, J shed 6 bases, and the junction held 3 bases outside the gene matches. This CDR3 is built from 13 residues. The CDR3 sequence is CASSSGGEDTQYF. The CDR3 nucleotides read TGTGCCAGCAGCTCGGGGGGGGAGGATACGCAGTATTTT.

This clonotype was seen only a few times. The chain combines TRBV7-3 with TRBJ1-3; D unclear. CDR1 and CDR2 from the germline V gene are SGHTA and FQGTGA. The CDR3 has 14 residues. V lost 2 bases and J lost 3, with 8 bases in between. CDR3: CASSLSGNGNTIYF. The DNA for the CDR3 is TGTGCCAGCAGCTTATCTGGGAATGGAAACACCATATATTTT.

The rearrangement links TRBV20-1 to TRBJ2-7, with 11 positions matching TRBD2. V shed 5 bases, J shed 9 bases, and the junction held 15 bases outside the gene matches. CDR3 size: 15 residues. Germline loops: CDR1 DFQATT, CDR2 SNEGSKA (reference sequence). CDR3 protein: CSAHKGTSGSTGQYF. Written as DNA, the CDR3 is TGCAGTGCTCACAAAGGGACTAGCGGCAGTACGGGGCAGTACTTC.

This clonotype has a handful of counts. The rearrangement joins TRBV20-1 to TRBJ1-1; 9 bases match TRBD1. Germline-derived CDR1 and CDR2 are DFQATT and SNEGSKA (reference sequence). V dropped 2 bases and J dropped 0; count of bases not matched to a gene: 10. This CDR3 spans 17 amino acids. The CDR3 nucleotides are TGCAGTGCTAGAAACAGGGGGCTCTTTTACATGAACACTGAAGCTTTCTTT. Translation: CSARNRGLFYMNTEAFF.

The J gene is TRBJ1-1, the V gene TRBV20-1; D not resolved. The germline CDR1 and CDR2 sequences are DFQATT and SNEGSKA (reference sequence). There are 15 residues in the CDR3. V lost 1 base, J lost 5 bases, and 17 bases lay in between. CDR3 amino acids: CSARGGRWLGTEAFF. CDR3 in DNA: TGCAGTGCTAGAGGCGGACGGTGGTTGGGTACTGAAGCTTTCTTT.

The chain recombines TRBV6-5 with TRBJ2-1; D not resolved. The V end was cut by 1 base, the J end by 3 bases, with 13 bases between. The germline V gene encodes CDR1 MNHEY and CDR2 SVGAGI. The CDR3 totals 16 residues. The CDR3 reads CASSYFHAPSYNEQFF. The CDR3 DNA reads as TGTGCCAGCAGTTACTTCCACGCACCTAGCTACAATGAGCAGTTCTTC.

The chain has TRBV12-3 or TRBV12-4 and TRBJ1-6; TRBD1 matches at 8 bases. CDR3 length equals 14 residues. Trimming at V came to 5 bases and at J to 7 bases, leaving 4 bases not matched to a gene. The CDR3 here is CASSGRQGNSPLHF. CDR3 sequence (DNA): TGTGCCAGCAGTGGGAGACAGGGGAATTCACCCCTCCACTTT.

The chain couples TRBV6-6 to TRBJ1-1; no reliable D call. The CDR3 is made up of 13 amino acids. Germline CDR1 and CDR2: MNHNY and SVGAGI (reference sequence). V lost 8 bases and J lost 6, with 16 bases in between. The CDR3 reads CASVILTPPEAFF. The CDR3 nucleotides are TGTGCCAGCGTGATCTTAACCCCTCCTGAAGCTTTCTTT.

This rearrangement joins TRBV24-1 to TRBJ2-5, with unresolved D. Germline CDR1 and CDR2: KGHDR and SFDVKD. The V end was cut by 5 bases, the J end by 1 base, with 13 bases between. CDR3 length: 15 residues. The CDR3 nucleotides read TGTGCCACCAGTGCCCCGCCGCCGTCCCAAGAGACCCAGTACTTC. This encodes CATSAPPPSQETQYF.

This clonotype was found a few times. The chain recombines TRBV5-1 with TRBJ2-3; D is perhaps TRBD2 (6 bases). Germline V gives CDR1 SGHRS, CDR2 YFSETQ. The CDR3 is 16 amino acids. V was pared by 4 bases and J by 2 bases, with 17 bases between. The CDR3 sequence is CASSASRDSYTDTQYF. CDR3 nucleotide sequence: TGCGCCAGCAGCGCGAGCCGGGACTCGTACACAGATACGCAGTATTTT.

This clonotype was detected only once. A much larger clone differs by one base, so this may be a read error. The rearrangement uses TRBV29-1 and TRBJ2-7, with D perhaps TRBD2 (5 bases). With the DNA end fitting TRBJ2-5 better, the J assignment may be wrong. CDR1 SQVTM and CDR2 ANQGSEA come from the germline V gene. The CDR3 runs to 17 residues. This CDR3 reads CSVEHQTAISSEGTQYF. The CDR3 DNA sequence: TGCAGCGTTGAACATCAAACAGCAATAAGTAGTGAGGGGACCCAGTACTTC.

The chain joins TRBV9 to TRBJ2-3, with D perhaps TRBD1 (5 bases). CDR1 SGDLS and CDR2 YYNGEE come from the germline V gene. The V end was cut by 3 bases, the J end by 2 bases, with 10 bases between. This CDR3 contains 14 residues. The chain's CDR3 is CASSERTHTDTQYF. Here the CDR3 DNA reads TGTGCCAGCAGCGAACGGACACACACAGATACGCAGTATTTT.

The rearrangement uses TRBV27 and TRBJ2-3; 13 bases match TRBD2. J was trimmed by 5 bases and V by 2 bases; bases with no gene match: 10. Germline values: CDR1 MNHEY, CDR2 SMNVEV (reference sequence). This CDR3 region has 18 residues. The CDR3 DNA follows: TGTGCCAGCAGTTTAGCAATAGGGACTAGCGGGGAGGTAGATACGCAGTATTTT. This translates into CASSLAIGTSGEVDTQYF.

In regard to this clonotype: A read error may be the cause here, since a much bigger clone is one base away. The rearrangement joins TRBV12-3 or TRBV12-4 to TRBJ2-1; 10 nucleotides agree with TRBD1. This CDR3 comprises 14 residues. Trimming cost V 7 bases and J 10 bases; bases outside gene matches: 10. In nucleotides, the CDR3 is TGTGCCAGCATCCCGACAGGGGGCTTCTACGAGCAGTTCTTC. It encodes CASIPTGGFYEQFF.

The chain joins TRBV7-2 to TRBJ2-1; D unresolved. Trimming shortened V by 3 bases and J by 4 bases, and 10 bases separated the two germline ends. Germline V gene data show CDR1 as SGHTA and CDR2 as FQGNSA. CDR3 length equals 14 residues. The CDR3 loop is CASSFTDPYNEQFF. Written as DNA, the CDR3 is TGTGCCAGCAGCTTTACCGACCCTTACAATGAGCAGTTCTTC.

In this sample, this clonotype turned up a few times. The gene calls are TRBV27 and TRBJ1-2; 9 positions agree with TRBD1. J gave up 5 bases and V 3 bases, and 1 base lay outside the gene matches. This CDR3 is 13 amino acids long. CDR1 and CDR2 from the germline V gene are MNHEY and SMNVEV (reference sequence). CDR3 sequence: CASSFGTGYGYTF. The CDR3, as DNA: TGTGCCAGCAGTTTTGGGACAGGGTATGGCTACACCTTC.

The CDR3 is CASSLVGQEQETQYF. The CDR3 bases are TGTGCCAGCAGTTTAGTGGGACAGGAACAAGAGACCCAGTACTTC. The genes are TRBV28 and TRBJ2-5, with TRBD1 identical over 8 bases. Germline assignment: CDR1 MDHEN and CDR2 SYDVKM. The CDR3 sequence is 15 residues long. The V and J ends lost 2 bases and 2 bases, in that order; junction bases with no gene match: 4.

This clonotype was seen a few times. V and J are TRBV20-1 and TRBJ2-7, with 16 nucleotides matching TRBD2. The J call is uncertain, as TRBJ2-5 better fits the DNA end. The CDR3 length is 17 residues. CDR1 is DFQATT and CDR2 is SNEGSKA in the germline V gene (reference sequence). The CDR3 loop reads CSVRTGLAGGPRETQYF. The CDR3 DNA reads TGCAGTGTCAGGACGGGACTAGCGGGAGGGCCTCGGGAGACCCAGTACTTC.

As for this clonotype: The conserved final phenylalanine or tryptophan is absent from the CDR3, which likely points to a read error. The chain employs TRBV4-3 and TRBJ1-6; D might be TRBD1 (5 bases). Trimming took 2 bases from V and 10 from J, leaving 21 bases between them. The CDR3 totals 17 residues. CDR1 and CDR2 from the germline V gene are LGHNA and YSLEER. The CDR3 DNA reads as TGCGCCAGCAGCCAAACCCTAGTTCAGGGTTCGGGATCACCCCTCCACTTA. Translating it yields CASSQTLVQGSGSPLHL.

This clonotype was observed many times. CDR3 protein: CSARVTGGKNYGYTF. CDR3 nucleotide sequence: TGCAGTGCTAGAGTGACCGGGGGCAAGAACTATGGCTACACCTTC. The genes are TRBV20-1 and TRBJ1-2, with TRBD1 as a possible D gene (6 bases). V lost 1 base to trimming and J lost 2 bases, with 14 bases between them. CDR3 length: 15 residues. Germline V gene data show CDR1 as DFQATT and CDR2 as SNEGSKA (reference sequence).

The V and J genes are TRBV29-1 and TRBJ2-7, with D possibly TRBD2 on 7 matching bases. Looked up from germline, CDR1 is SQVTM and CDR2 is ANQGSEA. V was clipped by 7 bases and J by 1 base, with 14 bases between them. This CDR3 is built from 13 residues. The CDR3 reads CSGGGSASYEQYF. CDR3 coding DNA: TGCAGCGGGGGGGGCAGCGCATCCTACGAGCAGTACTTC.

The V call is TRBV7-2, the J call TRBJ1-5, with unresolved D. The length of the CDR3 is 16 residues. With 1 base removed from V and 4 bases from J, the gap between germline ends came to 14 bases. Germline V gene lookup returns CDR1 SGHTA and CDR2 FQGNSA. CDR3 DNA sequence: TGTGCCAGCAGCTTAGAACCGGGAGAAGGAAATCAGCCCCAGCATTTT. This translates into CASSLEPGEGNQPQHF.

This clonotype was counted many times. V gene TRBV5-5 combines with J gene TRBJ2-3, with D hard to call. Germline V CDR1 and CDR2: SGHKS, YYEKEE (reference sequence). This CDR3 is built from 14 residues. V was cut by 2 bases and J by 0 bases, with 7 bases left in between. The chain's CDR3 is CASSLVESTDTQYF. CDR3 sequence (DNA): TGTGCCAGCAGCTTAGTGGAAAGCACAGATACGCAGTATTTT.

This clonotype was observed a handful of times. CDR3 in amino acids: CASSPDRLNTGELFF. The CDR3 DNA sequence: TGTGCCAGCAGTCCCGACCGCTTGAACACCGGGGAGCTGTTTTTT. V is TRBV11-2 and J is TRBJ2-2; D is unresolved. This CDR3 is built from 15 residues. The germline gives CDR1 SGHAT, CDR2 FQNNGV. Deletions cut 6 bases from V and 1 base from J, with 12 bases between.

The chain joins TRBV11-2 to TRBJ2-2, with TRBD2 as a possible D gene (6 bases). The V gene lost 3 bases and the J gene lost 0 bases, with 11 bases spanning the gap. This CDR3 has 16 amino acids. The germline V gene encodes CDR1 SGHAT and CDR2 FQNNGV. CDR3 in DNA: TGTGCCAGCAGCTTCCTAGCGACGACGAACACCGGGGAGCTGTTTTTT. This codes for CASSFLATTNTGELFF. The complete variable domain, with remaining parts taken from reference TRBV11-2 and TRBJ2-2, reads EAGVAQSPRYKIIEKRQSVAFWCNPISGHATLYWYQQILGQGPKLLIQFQNNGVVDDSQLPKDRFSAERLKGVDSTLKIQPAKLEDSAVYLCASSFLATTNTGELFFGEGSRLTVL.

This sequence joins TRBV7-2 and TRBJ2-4, with D possibly TRBD2 on 6 matching bases. This CDR3 spans 14 amino acids. V shed 3 bases and J shed 13 bases, with 19 bases lying between them. Germline V gene sequence: CDR1 SGHTA, CDR2 FQGNSA. CDR3 sequence (DNA): TGTGCCAGCAGCTTGGGGAGACGCCGACGGGAGCAGTACTTC. This sequence encodes CASSLGRRRREQYF.

As regards this clonotype: A read error is possible here, since a much larger clone lies one base away. The chain has TRBV20-1 and TRBJ2-5; D call uncertain. The J call may be incorrect, as the DNA end agrees better with TRBJ2-1. The CDR3 has 12 amino acids. Per germline, CDR1 DFQATT and CDR2 SNEGSKA (reference sequence). The chain's CDR3 is CSAHHLQETQFF. The CDR3 DNA reads as TGCAGTGCTCACCACCTCCAAGAGACCCAGTTCTTC.